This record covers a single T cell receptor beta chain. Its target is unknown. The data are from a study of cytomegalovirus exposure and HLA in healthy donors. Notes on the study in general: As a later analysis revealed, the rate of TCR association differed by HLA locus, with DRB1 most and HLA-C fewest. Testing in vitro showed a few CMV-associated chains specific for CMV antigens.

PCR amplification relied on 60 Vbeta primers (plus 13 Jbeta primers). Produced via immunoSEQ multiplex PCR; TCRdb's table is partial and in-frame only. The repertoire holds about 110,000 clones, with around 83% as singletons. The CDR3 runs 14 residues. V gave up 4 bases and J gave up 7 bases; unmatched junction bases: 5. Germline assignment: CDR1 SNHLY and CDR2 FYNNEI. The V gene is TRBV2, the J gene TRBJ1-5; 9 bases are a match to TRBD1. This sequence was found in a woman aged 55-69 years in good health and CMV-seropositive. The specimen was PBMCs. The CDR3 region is CASSGTGEKQPQHF. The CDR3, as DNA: TGTGCCAGCAGTGGGACAGGGGAGAAACAGCCCCAGCATTTT.